The 14 T cell receptor beta chains in this list originate from one sample, sequenced in a study of blood T cell repertoires in COVID-19. Assay: immunoSEQ multiplex PCR; the TCRdb copy retains only in-frame clones and omits some. This repertoire shows 170,000 or so clones, 85% to 90% found once; its top ten account for approximately 0.62%. Material for sequencing was peripheral blood. These receptors were taken from a man aged 55 to 70 with COVID-19, enrolled during active disease.

The V call is TRBV30, the J call TRBJ2-6; tentative D call: TRBD2 (5 bases). This CDR3 spans 18 amino acids. From germline, CDR1 is GTSNPN and CDR2 SVGIG (reference sequence). V was trimmed by 0 bases and J by 0 bases, leaving 15 bases between them. The CDR3, as DNA: TGTGCCTGGAGTGTATGGAGGTTCAAGTACTCTGGGGCCAACGTCCTGACTTTC. Encoded protein: CAWSVWRFKYSGANVLTF.

For this clone: Within the sample, other DNA sequences also encode this same CDR3. The genes are TRBV6-6 and TRBJ1-5; D remains unclear. The CDR3 has 14 amino acids. CDR1 MNHNY and CDR2 SVGAGI come from the germline V gene (reference sequence). The V gene lost 0 bases and the J gene lost 4 bases, with 7 bases spanning the gap. CDR3 in amino acids: CASSYSEDNQPQHF. The CDR3 DNA follows: TGTGCCAGCAGTTACTCGGAGGATAATCAGCCCCAGCATTTT.

The chain links TRBV7-9 to TRBJ2-2; 7 bases map to TRBD2. Looked up from germline, CDR1 is SEHNR and CDR2 is FQNEAQ (reference sequence). V shed 3 bases and J 2 bases; nucleotides not matched to a gene: 3. The CDR3 is 15 amino acids. The CDR3: CASSFPSGNTGELFF. The CDR3 DNA reads TGTGCCAGCAGCTTCCCTAGCGGCAACACCGGGGAGCTGTTTTTT.

V and J are TRBV6-5 and TRBJ1-2; D not resolved. This CDR3 is built from 12 residues. Trimming cost V 10 bases and J 8 bases, with 17 bases left between them. Germline CDR1 is MNHEY and CDR2 is SVGAGI. The DNA of the CDR3 is TGTGCCACCCACTGGGCCTCTGAGGGCTACACCTTC. Residues: CATHWASEGYTF.

The chain joins TRBV7-9 to TRBJ1-1; D is undetermined. This CDR3 is built from 11 residues. V shed 4 bases and J shed 11 bases, with 11 bases lying between them. Germline values: CDR1 SEHNR, CDR2 FQNEAQ (reference sequence). The CDR3 DNA is TGTGCCAGCAGCTCCCCTCCGGGGGCTTTCTTT. The encoded protein is CASSSPPGAFF.

The V and J genes are TRBV5-1 and TRBJ1-2; tentative D call: TRBD1 (5 bases). Germline V gene lookup returns CDR1 SGHRS and CDR2 YFSETQ. The ends were cut back, 0 bases at V and 4 bases at J, with 10 bases in the middle. This CDR3 region has 14 residues. The CDR3 loop is CASSLGQSVYGYTF. As DNA, the CDR3 is TGCGCCAGCAGCTTGGGACAGTCCGTCTATGGCTACACCTTC. The full variable domain, its missing parts supplied by reference TRBV5-1 and TRBJ1-2, is KAGVTQTPRYLIKTRGQQVTLSCSPISGHRSVSWYQQTPGQGLQFLFEYFSETQRNKGNFPGRFSGRQFSNSRSEMNVSTLELGDSALYLCASSLGQSVYGYTFGSGTRLTVV.

The chain joins TRBV19 to TRBJ2-5; D remains ambiguous. V lost 8 bases, J lost 1 base, and 11 bases lay in between. Germline CDR1 is LNHDA and CDR2 is SQIVND (reference sequence). This CDR3 contains 13 residues. CDR3 nucleotides: TGTGCCAGTGCTCGCAGTCGCCAAGAGACCCAGTACTTC. This translates into CASARSRQETQYF.

This chain links TRBV15 with TRBJ1-4; D may be TRBD1 (6 bases). From germline, CDR1 is LNHNV and CDR2 YYDKDF (reference sequence). V gave up 3 bases and J gave up 0 bases, with 11 bases separating them. There are 16 residues in the CDR3. The CDR3 region has the DNA TGTGCCACCAGCAGCGGACAGCCTGCAACTAATGAAAAACTGTTTTTT. As protein: CATSSGQPATNEKLFF.

The chain is built from TRBV5-1 and TRBJ1-3; 7 bases match TRBD1. Germline CDR1 is SGHRS and CDR2 is YFSETQ. Trimming removed 5 bases from V and 4 bases from J; junction bases left unmatched: 6. This CDR3 is built from 14 residues. The CDR3 loop is CASSPSTGGNTIYF. CDR3 nucleotides: TGCGCCAGCAGTCCTTCGACAGGGGGAAACACCATATATTTT.

The gene calls are TRBV6-6 and TRBJ2-7; the match to TRBD2 covers 10 bases. CDR1 and CDR2 (germline): MNHNY, SVGAGI (reference sequence). The CDR3 spans 14 residues. V shed 8 bases and J 5 bases; nucleotides not matched to a gene: 9. The CDR3 nucleotides are TGTGCCAGCGGCCTGAGCGGGGGGGCAGACGAGCAGTACTTC. Translated, it gives CASGLSGGADEQYF.

This chain joins TRBV7-3 and TRBJ2-7; D remains ambiguous. The CDR3 extends over 15 amino acids. Germline values: CDR1 SGHTA, CDR2 FQGTGA. Trimming took 1 base from V and 2 from J, leaving 12 bases between them. The CDR3 DNA reads TGTGCCAGCAGCTTAAATTCCCGTGGGCCCTACGAGCAGTACTTC. It specifies CASSLNSRGPYEQYF.

The CDR3 region is CASSLGSTSYNEQFF. The DNA for the CDR3 is TGTGCCAGCAGCTTAGGGTCGACTTCCTACAATGAGCAGTTCTTC. V is TRBV7-2 and J is TRBJ2-1; no clear D. The V gene lost 1 base and the J gene lost 1 base, with 8 bases spanning the gap. CDR3 length equals 15 residues. Germline V gene lookup returns CDR1 SGHTA and CDR2 FQGNSA.

The V and J genes are TRBV11-2 and TRBJ2-7; no definite D call. V was shortened by 3 bases and J by 2 bases, with 11 bases between the two germline ends. This CDR3 comprises 14 residues. The germline gives CDR1 SGHAT, CDR2 FQNNGV. CDR3 loop: CASSLVRGAYEQYF. CDR3 DNA sequence: TGTGCCAGCAGCTTGGTTCGCGGAGCCTACGAGCAGTACTTC.

V and J are TRBV7-9 and TRBJ2-1, with a possible D match to TRBD2 (6 bases). V lost 5 bases and J lost 5, with 13 bases in between. Per the germline V gene, CDR1 is SEHNR and CDR2 is FQNEAQ (reference sequence). This CDR3 spans 14 amino acids. CDR3 bases: TGTGCCAGCAGCGTCCCGGGAGCCAACAATGAGCAGTTCTTC. It is translated as CASSVPGANNEQFF.